The clone carrying this TCR beta chain was picked up a small number of times. These data belong to a study of blood T cell repertoires in COVID-19. Overall study: COVID-19 samples from acute and convalescent phases originated in the United States, Italy and Spain. In each case, the material was cDNA or gDNA derived from T cells, B-cell-depleted T cells, or PBMCs.

Original data processing: Quantification of nucleated cells was approximated via reference gene primer amplification. TCRdb keeps only in-frame clones here, not all; method: immunoSEQ multiplex PCR. V, J and clone size are taken as reported in that table, and D and trimming were inferred from the DNA itself. In the table there are about 250,000 clones, approximately 80% of which are singletons. Trimming took 6 bases from V and 4 from J, leaving 12 bases between them. The CDR3 is 13 amino acids. Germline V lookup: CDR1 SNHLY, CDR2 FYNNEI. This clonotype originated in a woman aged 40 to 50 with active or convalescent COVID-19. Sequenced material: peripheral blood. The chain is built from TRBV2 and TRBJ1-2; D gene unclear. The CDR3 loop reads CASRLETVYGYTF. The CDR3 coding sequence is TGTGCCAGCAGGCTCGAAACAGTCTATGGCTACACCTTC.